The present T cell receptor beta chain was sequenced within a study of CD8+ T cells in alopecia areata. Study-wide background: Treated patients were given 5 to 10 mg oral tofacitinib twice daily. The study gave tofacitinib for 6 to 18 months, then 6 months off drug. Percentage of affected scalp area was the basis on which treated patients' severity was scored.

Treatment indicated: oral pan-JAK inhibitor, 5-10 mg twice daily. Study-level points and caveats: Lesional scalp exceeded normal scalp in clonality, especially in alopecia totalis/universalis.

CDR1 and CDR2 from the germline V gene are GTSNPN and SVGIG (reference sequence). The CDR3 loop spans 11 amino acids. Trimming took off 2 bases at V and 8 bases at J, with 6 bases between the two ends. RNA was extracted and reverse transcribed into cDNA as the sequencing template. This table comes from immunoSEQ multiplex PCR, and its TCRdb copy is limited to in-frame clones, with some not included. Here the sample spans 150,000 to 200,000 clones, less than 70% being singletons. This clone occurred a few times. Its antigen is unidentified. The rearrangement links TRBV30 to TRBJ1-4; no clear D. The receptor was isolated from a human donor with alopecia areata. The starting material was CD4+ T cells sorted from blood, obtained at week 24, from a patient treated with tofacitinib. CDR3 protein: CAWSSGEKLFF. The CDR3, as DNA: TGTGCCTGGAGTTCCGGCGAAAAACTGTTTTTT.